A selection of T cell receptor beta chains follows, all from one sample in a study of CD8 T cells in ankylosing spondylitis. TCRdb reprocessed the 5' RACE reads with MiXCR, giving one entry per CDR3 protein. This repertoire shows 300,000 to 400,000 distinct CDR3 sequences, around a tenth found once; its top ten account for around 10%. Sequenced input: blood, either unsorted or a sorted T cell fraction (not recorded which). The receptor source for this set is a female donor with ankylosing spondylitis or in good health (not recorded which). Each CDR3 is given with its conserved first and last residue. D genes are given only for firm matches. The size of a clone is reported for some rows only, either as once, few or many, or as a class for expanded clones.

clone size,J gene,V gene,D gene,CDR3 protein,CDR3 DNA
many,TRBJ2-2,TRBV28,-,CASSPVPGNTGELFF,TGTGCCAGCAGCCCAGTCCCGGGAAACACCGGGGAGCTGTTTTTT
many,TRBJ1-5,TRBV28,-,CASSSAASREPQHF,TGTGCCAGCAGTTCGGCGGCCTCCAGGGAGCCCCAGCATTTT
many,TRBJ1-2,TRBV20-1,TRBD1,CSARTGQYYGYTF,TGCAGTGCCAGAACGGGACAGTACTATGGCTACACCTTC
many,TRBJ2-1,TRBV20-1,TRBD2,CSAKGLTSYNEQFF,TGCAGTGCTAAGGGACTAACCTCCTACAATGAGCAGTTCTTC
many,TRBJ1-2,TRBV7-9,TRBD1,CASSSPGTGLPNYGYTF,TGTGCCAGCAGCTCACCCGGGACAGGGCTTCCTAACTATGGCTACACCTTC
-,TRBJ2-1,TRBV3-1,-,CASSQTESSYNEQFF,TGTGCCAGCAGCCAAACAGAAAGCTCCTACAATGAGCAGTTCTTC
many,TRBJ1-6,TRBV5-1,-,CASSLDSSPLHF,TGCGCCAGCAGCTTGGACAGCTCACCCCTCCACTTT
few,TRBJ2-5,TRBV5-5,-,CASRPGTFQETQYF,TGTGCCAGCAGACCTGGGACATTCCAAGAGACCCAGTACTTC
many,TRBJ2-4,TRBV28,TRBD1,CASSFDRVAKNIQYF,TGTGCCAGCAGTTTCGACAGGGTAGCCAAAAACATTCAGTACTTC
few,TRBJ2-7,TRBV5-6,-,CASSGPGLVSSYEQYF,TGTGCCAGCAGCGGGCCGGGGCTGGTAAGCTCCTACGAGCAGTACTTC
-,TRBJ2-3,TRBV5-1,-,CASRREGVDTQYF,TGCGCCAGCAGGCGGGAAGGAGTGGATACGCAGTATTTT
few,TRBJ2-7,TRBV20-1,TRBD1,CSARDPRTGGFEQYF,TGCAGTGCTAGAGATCCCCGGACAGGGGGCTTCGAGCAGTACTTC
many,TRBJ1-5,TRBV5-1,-,CASSLGVEAQPQHF,TGCGCCAGCAGCTTGGGAGTGGAGGCTCAGCCCCAGCATTTT
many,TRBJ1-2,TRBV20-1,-,CRAPLVGGYGYTF,TGCAGGGCCCCATTGGTCGGAGGATATGGCTACACCTTC
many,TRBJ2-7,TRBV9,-,CASSAPPESVGSYEQYF,TGTGCCAGCAGCGCACCCCCAGAATCGGTGGGCTCCTACGAGCAGTACTTC
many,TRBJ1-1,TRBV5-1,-,CASSLGLTTEAFF,TGCGCCAGCAGCTTGGGCCTCACCACTGAAGCTTTCTTT
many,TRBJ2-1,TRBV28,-,CASSNNEQFF,TGTGCCAGCAGTAACAATGAGCAGTTCTTC